This paragraph covers one T cell receptor (beta chain) sequence. The antigen is unknown. A read error may produce the germline difference seen at one junction end. CDR1 is PRHDT, CDR2 FYEKMQ, per germline (reference sequence). The CDR3 length is 14 residues. This specimen comes from a study of T cell repertoires in cytomegalovirus infection. TCRdb re-called the reads with MiXCR, one entry per CDR3 protein. Counted here are about 180,000 distinct CDR3 sequences, about 20% occurring once; the ten biggest clones make up roughly 25%. This TCR was recovered from a human donor in good health (CMV status not recorded). Some clones in this sample may be carry-over from other donors' samples. Specimen: CD8+ T cells from cultured PBMCs, collected from culture after CMV antigen stimulation. V and J are TRBV13 and TRBJ2-4, with D perhaps TRBD1 (6 bases). The CDR3 protein is CASSNREAKNSQYF. The CDR3 nucleotides read TGTGCCAGCAGCAACAGGGAAGCCAAAAACAGTCAGTACTTC.